This T cell receptor (beta chain) derives from a study of T cell changes during pregnancy in multiple sclerosis. This clone showed up just once. The V and J ends lost 4 bases and 2 bases, in that order; junction bases with no gene match: 3. This CDR3 is built from 14 residues. The germline V gene encodes CDR1 SGHTA and CDR2 FQGNSA. Generated by immunoSEQ multiplex PCR, the TCRdb table keeps only in-frame clones and is missing some. The table includes about 40,000 clones, approximately 94% detected once. The chain couples TRBV7-2 to TRBJ2-3, with 7 bases aligning to TRBD1. The specimen was peripheral blood, collected in the third trimester of pregnancy. The sequence came from a female donor with multiple sclerosis, enrolled in a pregnancy study. The CDR3 region has the DNA TGTGCCAGCAGCTCGGGACAGATCACAGATACGCAGTATTTT. It yields the protein CASSSGQITDTQYF.